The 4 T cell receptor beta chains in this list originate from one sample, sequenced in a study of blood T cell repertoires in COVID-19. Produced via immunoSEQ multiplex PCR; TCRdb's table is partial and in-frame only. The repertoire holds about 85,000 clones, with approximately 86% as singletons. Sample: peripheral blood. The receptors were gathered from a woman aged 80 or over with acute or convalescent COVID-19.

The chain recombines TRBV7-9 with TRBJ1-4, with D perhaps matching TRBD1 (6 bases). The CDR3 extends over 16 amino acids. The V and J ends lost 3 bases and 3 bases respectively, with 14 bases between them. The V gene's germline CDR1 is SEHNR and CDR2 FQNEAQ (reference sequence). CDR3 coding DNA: TGTGCCAGCAGCTTTGGGGGGGCCCGAGCTAATGAAAAACTGTTTTTT. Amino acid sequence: CASSFGGARANEKLFF.

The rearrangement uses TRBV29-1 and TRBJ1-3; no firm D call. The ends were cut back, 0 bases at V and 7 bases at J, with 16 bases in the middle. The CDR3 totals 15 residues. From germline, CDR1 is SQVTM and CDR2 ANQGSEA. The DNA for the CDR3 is TGCAGCGTTGAAGATCCCTGGGATGAGGGCAACACCATATATTTT. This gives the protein CSVEDPWDEGNTIYF. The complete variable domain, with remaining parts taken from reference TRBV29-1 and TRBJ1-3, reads SAVISQKPSRDICQRGTSLTIQCQVDSQVTMMFWYRQQPGQSLTLIATANQGSEATYESGFVIDKFPISRPNLTFSTLTVSNMSPEDSSIYLCSVEDPWDEGNTIYFGEGSWLTVV.

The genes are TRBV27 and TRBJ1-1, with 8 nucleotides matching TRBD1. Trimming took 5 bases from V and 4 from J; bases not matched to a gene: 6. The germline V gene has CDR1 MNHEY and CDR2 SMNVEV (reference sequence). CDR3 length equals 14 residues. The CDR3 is CASSQITGGTEAFF. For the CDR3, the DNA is TGTGCCAGCAGTCAGATAACAGGGGGCACTGAAGCTTTCTTT.

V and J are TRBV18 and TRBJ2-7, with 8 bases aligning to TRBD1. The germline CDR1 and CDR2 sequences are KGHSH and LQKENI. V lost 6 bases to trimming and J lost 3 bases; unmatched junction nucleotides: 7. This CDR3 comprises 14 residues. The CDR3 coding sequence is TGTGCCAGCTCCCCGGGACAGGAAGGCTACGAGCAGTACTTC. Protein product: CASSPGQEGYEQYF.